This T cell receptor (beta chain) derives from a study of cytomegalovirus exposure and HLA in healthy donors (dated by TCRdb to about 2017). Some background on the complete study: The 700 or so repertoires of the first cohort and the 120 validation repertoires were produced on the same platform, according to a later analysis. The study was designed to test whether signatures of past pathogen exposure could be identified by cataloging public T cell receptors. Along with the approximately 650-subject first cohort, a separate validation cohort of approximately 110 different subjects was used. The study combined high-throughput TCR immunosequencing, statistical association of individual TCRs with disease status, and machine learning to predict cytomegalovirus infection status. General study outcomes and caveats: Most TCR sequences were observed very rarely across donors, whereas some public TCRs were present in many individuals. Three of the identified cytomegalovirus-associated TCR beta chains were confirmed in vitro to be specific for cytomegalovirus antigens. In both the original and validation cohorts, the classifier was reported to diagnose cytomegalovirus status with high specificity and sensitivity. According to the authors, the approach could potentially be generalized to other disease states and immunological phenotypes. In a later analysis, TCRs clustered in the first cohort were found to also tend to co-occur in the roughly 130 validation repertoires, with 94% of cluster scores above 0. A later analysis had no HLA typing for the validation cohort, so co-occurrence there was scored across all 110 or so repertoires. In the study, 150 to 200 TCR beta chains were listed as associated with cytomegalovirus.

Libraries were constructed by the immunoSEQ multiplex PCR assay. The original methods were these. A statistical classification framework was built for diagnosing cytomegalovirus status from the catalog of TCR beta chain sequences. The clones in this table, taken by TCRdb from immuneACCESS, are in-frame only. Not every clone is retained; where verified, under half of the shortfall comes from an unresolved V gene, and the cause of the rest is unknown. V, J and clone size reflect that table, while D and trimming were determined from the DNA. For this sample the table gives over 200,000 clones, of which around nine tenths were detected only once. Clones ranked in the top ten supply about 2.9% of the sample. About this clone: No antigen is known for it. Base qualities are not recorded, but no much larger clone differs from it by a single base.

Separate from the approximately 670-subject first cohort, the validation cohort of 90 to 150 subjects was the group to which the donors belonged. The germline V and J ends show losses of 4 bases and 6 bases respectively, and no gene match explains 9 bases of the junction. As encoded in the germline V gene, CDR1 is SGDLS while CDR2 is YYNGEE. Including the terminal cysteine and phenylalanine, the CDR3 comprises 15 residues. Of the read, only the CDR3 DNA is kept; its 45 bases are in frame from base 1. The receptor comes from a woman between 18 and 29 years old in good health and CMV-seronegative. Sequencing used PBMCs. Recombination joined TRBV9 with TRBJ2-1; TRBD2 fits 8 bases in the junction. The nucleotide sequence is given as TGTGCCAGCAGCTCTACTAGCGGTCTCTTCAATGAGCAGTTCTTC. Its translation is CASSSTSGLFNEQFF.